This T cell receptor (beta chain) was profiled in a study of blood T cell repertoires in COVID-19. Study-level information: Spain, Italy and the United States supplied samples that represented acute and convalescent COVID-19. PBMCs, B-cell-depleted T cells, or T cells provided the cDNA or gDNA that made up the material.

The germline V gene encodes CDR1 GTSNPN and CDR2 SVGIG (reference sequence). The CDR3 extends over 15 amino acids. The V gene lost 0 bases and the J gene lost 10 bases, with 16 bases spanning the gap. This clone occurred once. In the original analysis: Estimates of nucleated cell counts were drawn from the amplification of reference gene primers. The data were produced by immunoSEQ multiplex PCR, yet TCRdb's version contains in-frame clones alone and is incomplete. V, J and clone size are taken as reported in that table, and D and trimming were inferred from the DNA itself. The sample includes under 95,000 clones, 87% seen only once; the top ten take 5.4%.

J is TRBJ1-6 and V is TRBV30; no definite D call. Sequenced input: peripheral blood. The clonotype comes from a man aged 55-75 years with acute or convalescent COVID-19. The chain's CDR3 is CAWSVGRPGSSPLHF. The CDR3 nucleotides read TGTGCCTGGAGTGTTGGCAGGCCTGGGAGCTCACCCCTCCACTTT. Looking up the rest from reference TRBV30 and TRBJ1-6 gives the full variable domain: SQTIHQWPATLVQPVGSPLSLECTVEGTSNPNLYWYRQAAGRGLQLLFYSVGIGQISSEVPQNLSASRPQDRQFILSSKKLLLSDSGFYLCAWSVGRPGSSPLHFGNGTRLTVT.